This T cell receptor beta chain is drawn from a study of a mutant IDH1 vaccine in newly diagnosed glioma. Turning to the study itself: The initiation of vaccination occurred 4-6 weeks after radiotherapy alone, or with temozolomide cycles. Those enrolled had earlier been treated with radiotherapy, temozolomide, or both, mostly both.

Specified time point: week 35, safety follow-up. Topical imiquimod was applied with each vaccine dose, which held 300 ug of mutant IDH1 20-mer peptide. As for this clone: Antigen unknown.

Sequencing used immunoSEQ multiplex PCR; TCRdb keeps in-frame clones, though not all of them. The table includes about 68,000 clones, roughly 84% detected once. The origin of this receptor is a man between 18 and 35 years old with glioma. The sample consisted of PBMCs, taken from a glioma patient whose treatment included an IDH1 peptide vaccine.

CDR3 DNA sequence: TGTGCCAGCAAGGGGTGGAACCTAAACACCGGGGAGCTGTTTTTT. This codes for CASKGWNLNTGELFF. The V call is TRBV27, the J call TRBJ2-2; a possible D gene is TRBD1 (5 bases). V was trimmed by 7 bases and J by 2 bases, leaving 14 bases between them. This CDR3 spans 15 amino acids. Germline CDR1 and CDR2: MNHEY and SMNVEV (reference sequence).